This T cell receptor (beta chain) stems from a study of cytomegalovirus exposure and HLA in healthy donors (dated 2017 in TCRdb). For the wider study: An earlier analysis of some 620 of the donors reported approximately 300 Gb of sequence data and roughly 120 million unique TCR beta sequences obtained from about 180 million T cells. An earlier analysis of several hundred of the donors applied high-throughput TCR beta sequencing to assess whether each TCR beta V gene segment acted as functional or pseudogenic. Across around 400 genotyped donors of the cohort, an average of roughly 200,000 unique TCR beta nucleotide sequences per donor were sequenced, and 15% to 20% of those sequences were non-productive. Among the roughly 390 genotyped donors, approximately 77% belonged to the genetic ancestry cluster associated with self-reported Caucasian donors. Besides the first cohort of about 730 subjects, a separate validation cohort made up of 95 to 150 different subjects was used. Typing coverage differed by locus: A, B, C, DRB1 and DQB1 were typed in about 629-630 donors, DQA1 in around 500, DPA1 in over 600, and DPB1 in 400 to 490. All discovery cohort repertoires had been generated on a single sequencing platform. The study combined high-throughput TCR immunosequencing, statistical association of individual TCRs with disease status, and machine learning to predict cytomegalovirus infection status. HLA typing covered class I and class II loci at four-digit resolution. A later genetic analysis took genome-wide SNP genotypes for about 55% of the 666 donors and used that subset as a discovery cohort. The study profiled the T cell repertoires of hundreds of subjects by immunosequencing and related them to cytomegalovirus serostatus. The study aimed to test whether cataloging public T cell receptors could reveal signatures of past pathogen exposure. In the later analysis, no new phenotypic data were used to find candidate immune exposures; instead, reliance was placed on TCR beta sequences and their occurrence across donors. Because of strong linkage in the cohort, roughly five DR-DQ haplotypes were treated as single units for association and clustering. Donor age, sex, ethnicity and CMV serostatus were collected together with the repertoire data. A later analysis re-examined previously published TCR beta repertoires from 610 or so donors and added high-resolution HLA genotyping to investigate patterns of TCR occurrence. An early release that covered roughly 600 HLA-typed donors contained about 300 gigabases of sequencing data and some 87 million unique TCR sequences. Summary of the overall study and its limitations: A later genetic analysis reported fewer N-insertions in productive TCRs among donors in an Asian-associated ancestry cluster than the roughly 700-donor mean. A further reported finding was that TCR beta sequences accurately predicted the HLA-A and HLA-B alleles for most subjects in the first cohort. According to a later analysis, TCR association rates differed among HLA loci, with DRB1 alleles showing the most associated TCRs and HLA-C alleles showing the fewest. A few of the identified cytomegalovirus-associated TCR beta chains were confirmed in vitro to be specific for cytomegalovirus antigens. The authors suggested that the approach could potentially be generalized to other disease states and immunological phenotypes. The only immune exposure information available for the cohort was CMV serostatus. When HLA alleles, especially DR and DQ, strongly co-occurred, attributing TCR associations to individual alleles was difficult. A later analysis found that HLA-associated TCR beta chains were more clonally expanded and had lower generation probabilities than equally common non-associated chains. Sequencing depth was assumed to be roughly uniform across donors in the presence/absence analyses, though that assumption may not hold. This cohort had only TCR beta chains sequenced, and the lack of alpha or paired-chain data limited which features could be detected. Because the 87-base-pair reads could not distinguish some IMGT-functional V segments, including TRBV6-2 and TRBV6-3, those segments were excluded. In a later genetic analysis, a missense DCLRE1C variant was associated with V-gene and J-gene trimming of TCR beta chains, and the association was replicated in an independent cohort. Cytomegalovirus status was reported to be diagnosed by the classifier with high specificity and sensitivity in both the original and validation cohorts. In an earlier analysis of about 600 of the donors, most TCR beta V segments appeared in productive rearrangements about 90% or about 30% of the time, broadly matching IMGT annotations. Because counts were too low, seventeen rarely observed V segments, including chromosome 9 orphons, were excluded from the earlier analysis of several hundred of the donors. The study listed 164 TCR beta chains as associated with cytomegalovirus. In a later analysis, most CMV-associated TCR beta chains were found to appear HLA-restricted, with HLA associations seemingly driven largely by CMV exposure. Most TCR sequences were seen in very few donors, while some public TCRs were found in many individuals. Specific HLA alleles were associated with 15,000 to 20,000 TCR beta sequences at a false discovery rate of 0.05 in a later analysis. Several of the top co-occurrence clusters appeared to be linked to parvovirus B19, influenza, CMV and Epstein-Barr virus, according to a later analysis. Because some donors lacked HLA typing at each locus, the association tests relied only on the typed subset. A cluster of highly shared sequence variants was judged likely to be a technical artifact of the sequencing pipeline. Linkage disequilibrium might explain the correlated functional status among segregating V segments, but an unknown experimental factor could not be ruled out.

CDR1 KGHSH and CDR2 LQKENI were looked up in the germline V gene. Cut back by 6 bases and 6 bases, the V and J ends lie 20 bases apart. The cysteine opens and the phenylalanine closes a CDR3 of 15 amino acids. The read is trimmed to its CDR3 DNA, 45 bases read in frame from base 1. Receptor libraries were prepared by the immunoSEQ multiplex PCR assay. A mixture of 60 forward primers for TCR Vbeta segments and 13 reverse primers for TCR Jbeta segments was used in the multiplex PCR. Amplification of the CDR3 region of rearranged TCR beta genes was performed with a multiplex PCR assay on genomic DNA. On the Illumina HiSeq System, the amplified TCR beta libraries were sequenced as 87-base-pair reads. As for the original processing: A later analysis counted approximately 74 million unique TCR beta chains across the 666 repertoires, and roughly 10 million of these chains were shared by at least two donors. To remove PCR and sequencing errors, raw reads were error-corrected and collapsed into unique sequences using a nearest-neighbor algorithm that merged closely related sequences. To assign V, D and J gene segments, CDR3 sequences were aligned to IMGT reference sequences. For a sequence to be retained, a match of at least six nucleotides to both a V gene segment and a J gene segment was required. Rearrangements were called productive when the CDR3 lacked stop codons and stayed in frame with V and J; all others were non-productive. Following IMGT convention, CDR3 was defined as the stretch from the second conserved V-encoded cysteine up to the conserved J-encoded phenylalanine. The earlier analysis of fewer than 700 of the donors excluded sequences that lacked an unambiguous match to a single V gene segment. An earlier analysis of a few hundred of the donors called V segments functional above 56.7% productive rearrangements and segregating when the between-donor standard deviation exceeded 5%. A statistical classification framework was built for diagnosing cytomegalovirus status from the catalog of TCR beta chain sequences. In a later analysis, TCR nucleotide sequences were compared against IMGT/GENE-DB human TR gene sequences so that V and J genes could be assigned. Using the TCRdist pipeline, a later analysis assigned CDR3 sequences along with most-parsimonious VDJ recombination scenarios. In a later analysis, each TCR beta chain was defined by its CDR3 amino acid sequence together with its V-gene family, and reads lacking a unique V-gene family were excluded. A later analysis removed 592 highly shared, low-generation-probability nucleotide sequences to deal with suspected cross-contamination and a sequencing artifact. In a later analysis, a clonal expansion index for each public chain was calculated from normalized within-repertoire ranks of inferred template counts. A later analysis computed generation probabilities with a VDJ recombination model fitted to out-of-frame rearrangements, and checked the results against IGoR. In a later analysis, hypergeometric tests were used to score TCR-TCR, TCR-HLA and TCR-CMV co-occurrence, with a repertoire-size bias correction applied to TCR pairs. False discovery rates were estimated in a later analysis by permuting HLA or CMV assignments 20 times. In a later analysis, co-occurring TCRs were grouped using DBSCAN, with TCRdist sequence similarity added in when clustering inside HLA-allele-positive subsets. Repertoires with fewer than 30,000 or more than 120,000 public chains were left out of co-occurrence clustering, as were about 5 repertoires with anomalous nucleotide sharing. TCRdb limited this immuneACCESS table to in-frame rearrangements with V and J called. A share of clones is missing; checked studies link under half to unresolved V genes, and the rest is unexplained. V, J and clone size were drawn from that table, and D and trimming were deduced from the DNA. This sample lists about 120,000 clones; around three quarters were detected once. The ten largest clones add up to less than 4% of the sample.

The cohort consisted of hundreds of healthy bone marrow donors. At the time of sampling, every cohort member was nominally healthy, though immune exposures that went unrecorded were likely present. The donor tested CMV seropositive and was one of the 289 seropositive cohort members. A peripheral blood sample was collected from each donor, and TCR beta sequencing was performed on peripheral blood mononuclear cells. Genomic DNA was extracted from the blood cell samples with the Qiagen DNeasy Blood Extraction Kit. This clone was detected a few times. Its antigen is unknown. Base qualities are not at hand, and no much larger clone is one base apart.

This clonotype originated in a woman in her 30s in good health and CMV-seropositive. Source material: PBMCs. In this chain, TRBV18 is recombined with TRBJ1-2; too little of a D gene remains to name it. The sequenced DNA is TGTGCCAGCTCGTTGGGGAGCAGCGCCGGACATGGCTACACCTTC. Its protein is CASSLGSSAGHGYTF.